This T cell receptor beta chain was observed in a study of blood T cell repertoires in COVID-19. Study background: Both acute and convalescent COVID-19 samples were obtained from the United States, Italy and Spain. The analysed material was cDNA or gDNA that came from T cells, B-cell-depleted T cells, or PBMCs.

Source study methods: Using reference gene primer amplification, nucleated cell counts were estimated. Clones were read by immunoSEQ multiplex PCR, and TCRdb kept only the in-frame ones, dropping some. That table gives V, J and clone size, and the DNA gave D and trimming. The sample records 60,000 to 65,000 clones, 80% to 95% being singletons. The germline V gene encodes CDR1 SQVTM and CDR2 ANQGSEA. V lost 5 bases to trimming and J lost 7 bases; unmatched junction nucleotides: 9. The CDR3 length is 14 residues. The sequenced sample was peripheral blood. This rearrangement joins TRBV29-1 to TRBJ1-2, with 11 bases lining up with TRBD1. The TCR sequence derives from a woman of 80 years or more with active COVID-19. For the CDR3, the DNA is TGCAGCGTTAAACAGGACAGGGGGCGGGGTGGCTACACCTTC. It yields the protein CSVKQDRGRGGYTF.